A single TCR beta chain is shown here with its context. The data are from a study of blood T cell repertoires in COVID-19. This CDR3 spans 16 amino acids. Per the germline V gene, CDR1 is MGHRA and CDR2 is YSYEKL. Trimming took 0 bases from V and 6 from J, leaving 12 bases between them. Only in-frame clones appear in the TCRdb table, and some are missing; sequencing was by immunoSEQ multiplex PCR. Seen here are about 190,000 clones, roughly 80% observed once, and the top ten hold around 12%. This clonotype was sampled from a woman in her forties or fifties with acute or convalescent COVID-19. The sequencing input was peripheral blood. This sequence joins TRBV4-1 and TRBJ1-6, with a weak D call TRBD1 (5 bases). The CDR3: CASSQDGAGRNSPLHF. CDR3 in DNA: TGCGCCAGCAGCCAAGATGGGGCAGGGCGTAATTCACCCCTCCACTTT.